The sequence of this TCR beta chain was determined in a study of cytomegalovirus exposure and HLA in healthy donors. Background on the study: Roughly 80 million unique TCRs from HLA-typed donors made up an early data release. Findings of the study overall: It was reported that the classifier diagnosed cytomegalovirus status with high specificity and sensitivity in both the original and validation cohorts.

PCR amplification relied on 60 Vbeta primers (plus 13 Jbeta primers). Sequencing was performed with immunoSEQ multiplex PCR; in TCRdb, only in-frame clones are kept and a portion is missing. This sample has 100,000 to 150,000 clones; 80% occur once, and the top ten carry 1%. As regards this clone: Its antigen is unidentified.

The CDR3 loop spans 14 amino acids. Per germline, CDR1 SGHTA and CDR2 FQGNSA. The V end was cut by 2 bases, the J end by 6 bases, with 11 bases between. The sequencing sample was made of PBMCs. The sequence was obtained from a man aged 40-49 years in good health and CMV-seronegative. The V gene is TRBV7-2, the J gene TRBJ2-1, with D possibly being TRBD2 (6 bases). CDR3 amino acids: CASSLWNGGNEQFF. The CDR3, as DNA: TGTGCCAGCAGCTTATGGAACGGGGGCAATGAGCAGTTCTTC.